The T cell receptor (beta chain) described here comes from a study of shared clonotypes between healthy human individuals. Donors were healthy HIV-negative adults without recently reported acute infections or vaccinations. Genomic DNA for unsorted samples, which was extracted with the QIAamp DNA Blood Mini kit, came from about 83 million PBMCs. CDR3 length: 16 residues. V was cut by 3 bases and J by 4 bases, with 18 bases left in between. Germline values: CDR1 MGHRA, CDR2 YSYEKL. Original methodology: There were no quality scores in the junction-only immunoSEQ sequences, so filtering differed. Using immunoSEQ multiplex PCR, the repertoire was profiled, and TCRdb retains in-frame clones only, with some absent. Clone size and V and J calls were adopted from that table, with D and trimming inferred from the DNA. Counted here are a few hundred thousand clones, roughly 78% occurring once; the ten biggest clones make up over 9.5%.

The sequencing sample was made of PBMCs. This sequence was found in a woman aged 40 to 50 in good health. Some clones in this sample may be carry-over from other donors' samples. The chain links TRBV4-1 to TRBJ1-1; no definite D call. The CDR3 loop is CASSHPDVAASTEAFF. CDR3 in DNA: TGCGCCAGCAGCCACCCCGACGTGGCTGCTTCCACTGAAGCTTTCTTT.